This paragraph reports one T cell receptor (beta chain). These data originate in a study of shared clonotypes between healthy human individuals. The repertoire was sequenced with immunoSEQ multiplex PCR; TCRdb's copy has only in-frame clones and lacks some. Of more than 2,000,000 clones listed, around 90% are singletons. The CDR3 has 19 amino acids. The TCR originated in a man in his late teens or twenties in good health. This sequence joins TRBV21-1 and TRBJ1-3; TRBD1, the table's D call, lacks a check against the DNA. TRBV21-1 is a pseudogene locus. The sample consisted of naive CD4+ T cells sorted from blood. As for subset: CD45RA+ positively selected. CDR3 sequence reads: CASSKATIGQSPSGNTIYF. As DNA, the CDR3 is TGTGCCAGCAGCAAAGCGACCATTGGACAGTCCCCTTCTGGAAACACCATATATTTT.